The rows below give T cell receptor beta chains drawn from one sample of a study of tumor and adjacent non-tumor tissue in lung cancer. TCRdb fed the multiplex PCR reads into MiXCR, producing one record per CDR3 protein. This repertoire shows more than 95,000 distinct CDR3 sequences, roughly 64% found once; its top ten account for about 13%. The material sequenced was lung tumor tissue. The receptors here all came from a man aged 25-45 years with non-small cell lung cancer. Each CDR3 is given with its conserved first and last residue. D genes are given only for firm matches. For some rows the clone size is stated as once, few or many, or as a class when expanded; others skip it.

D gene	V gene	J gene	clone size	CDR3 protein	CDR3 DNA
.	TRBV7-3	TRBJ2-2	few	CASSPGRGTGELFF	TGTGCCAGCAGCCCCGGGAGAGGCACCGGGGAGCTGTTTTTT
.	TRBV11-2	TRBJ2-2	.	CVSSSGTYTGELIF	TGTGTCAGCAGCTCCGGGACATACACCGGGGAGCTGATTTTT
.	TRBV30	TRBJ2-7	few	CAVGPPNSYEQYF	TGTGCCGTGGGCCCCCCAAACTCCTACGAGCAGTACTTC
.	TRBV29-1	TRBJ2-3	.	CSVTSAPVNTQYF	TGCAGCGTCACCAGCGCGCCCGTGAATACGCAGTATTTT
.	TRBV5-6	TRBJ2-1	.	CASSLEGASYNEQHF	TGTGCCAGCAGCTTAGAAGGGGCATCCTACAATGAGCAGCACTTC
.	TRBV6-5	TRBJ2-1	.	CASSSQTGHSDEQFF	TGTGCCAGCAGTTCACAAACGGGACATTCGGATGAGCAGTTCTTC
.	TRBV11-1	TRBJ1-1	.	CVSSWTAVNTGAFF	TGTGTCAGCAGCTGGACAGCTGTGAACACTGGAGCTTTCTTC
TRBD1	TRBV20-1	TRBJ2-2	.	CSVIQGAGGELFF	TGCAGTGTTATTCAGGGGGCAGGCGGGGAGCTTTTTTTT
TRBD2	TRBV5-1	TRBJ2-7	few	CASSLPSISGGPTYEQYF	TGCGCCAGCAGCTTGCCATCTATAAGCGGGGGACCGACCTACGAGCAGTACTTC
TRBD1	TRBV12-3/TRBV12-4	TRBJ2-1	few	CASSSGQQNEQFF	TGTGCCAGCAGTTCGGGACAGCAGAATGAGCAGTTCTTC
.	TRBV4-1	TRBJ2-2	many	CASSQRDNRYFTGELFF	TGCGCCAGCAGCCAACGGGACAACAGATACTTCACCGGGGAGCTGTTTTTT
.	TRBV5-4	TRBJ2-5	many	CASSFLETQYF	TGTGCCAGCAGCTTTTTGGAGACCCAGTACTTC
TRBD2	TRBV7-3	TRBJ2-3	.	CASSSGLVDTQYF	TGTGCCAGCAGCTCTGGACTAGTGGATACGCAGTATTTT
.	TRBV20-1	TRBJ2-7	.	CSTRGPRSVQQYF	TGCAGTACTAGAGGACCCAGAAGTGTCCAGCAGTACTTC
.	TRBV13	TRBJ2-7	many	CASSPDVSYEQYF	TGTGCCAGCAGCCCGGACGTATCCTACGAGCAGTACTTC
TRBD1	TRBV6-5	TRBJ2-7	many	CASSYSGTGGKQYF	TGTGCCAGCAGTTACTCGGGGACAGGGGGCAAGCAGTACTTC
.	TRBV10-2	TRBJ2-3	once	CASKITDTQYF	TGCGCCAGCAAGATTACAGATACACAGTATTTT
.	TRBV11-2	TRBJ2-3	.	CASNPRGQPQYF	TGTGCCAGCAACCCCCGTGGACAGCCCCAGTATTTT
.	TRBV20-1	TRBJ2-5	once	CSVRVGLVAETQYF	TGCAGTGTTAGAGTGGGGCTAGTTGCCGAGACCCAGTACTTC
.	TRBV11-2	TRBJ1-1	medium-sized	CASSLGGVTEAFF	TGTGCCAGCAGCTTAGGGGGGGTCACTGAAGCTTTCTTT
TRBD2	TRBV29-1	TRBJ2-2	.	CGVETSGRKTGEPFF	TGCGGTGTTGAAACTAGCGGGAGAAAAACCGGGGAGCCGTTTTTT
TRBD1	TRBV5-1	TRBJ1-5	few	CASSPTGSDQPQHF	TGCGCCAGCAGCCCGACAGGGTCTGATCAGCCCCAGCATTTT
TRBD1	TRBV4-1	TRBJ1-2	many	CASSQPYRGVNYGYTF	TGCGCCAGCAGCCAGCCCTACAGGGGGGTAAACTATGGCTACACCTTC
TRBD1	TRBV5-1	TRBJ2-3	.	CARSLGQGTDTQYF	TGCGCCAGGAGCCTAGGACAGGGCACAGATACGCAGTATTTT
.	TRBV11-2	TRBJ2-1	.	CASSSEATEQSF	TGTGCCAGTAGCTCAGAGGCCACCGAGCAGTCCTTC
.	TRBV4-3	TRBJ2-2	once	CASSRDARSRNTGELFF	TGCGCCAGCAGCCGAGACGCCCGAAGTAGGAACACCGGGGAGCTGTTTTTT
TRBD1	TRBV20-1	TRBJ2-2	.	CNAGPSIGGPGELFF	TGCAATGCTGGCCCCTCGATAGGGGGCCCCGGGGAGCTGTTTTTT
.	TRBV13	TRBJ1-6	.	CASGSSSYNSPLHF	TGTGCCAGCGGCTCCAGCTCTTATAATTCACCCCTCCACTTT
TRBD1	TRBV13	TRBJ2-3	.	CASSLAGQRARTQYF	TGTGCCAGCAGCTTAGCGGGACAGAGGGCGCGTACGCAGTATTTT
TRBD2	TRBV20-1	TRBJ2-1	.	CSARGLGLAGDQSF	TGCAGTGCTAGAGGTCTAGGACTAGCGGGCGATCAGTCCTTC
TRBD1	TRBV20-1	TRBJ2-7	.	CGASGDSSLYEQYF	TGCGGTGCTAGTGGGGACAGTTCTCTCTACGAGCAGTACTTC
.	TRBV20-1	TRBJ2-1	.	CGAQDRSSYDEQFF	TGCGGTGCTCAAGACCGGAGCTCCTACGATGAGCAGTTCTTC
TRBD1	TRBV12-3/TRBV12-4	TRBJ2-4	few	CASSFGQGAKNIQYF	TGTGCCAGCAGTTTTGGACAGGGGGCCAAAAACATTCAGTACTTC
TRBD2	TRBV4-3	TRBJ2-3	.	CASSQERGGATDTQYF	TGCGCCAGCAGCCAAGAGAGGGGAGGGGCCACAGATACGCAGTATTTT
.	TRBV4-3	TRBJ2-2	many	CASSQDIGLGPGELFF	TGCGCCAGCAGCCAAGATATTGGGCTAGGCCCCGGGGAGCTGTTTTTT
.	TRBV7-8	TRBJ2-2	.	CASSLGGRTYTGELLF	TGTGCCAGCAGCTTAGGAGGGAGGACCTACACCGGGGAGCTGTTATTT
TRBD2	TRBV5-4	TRBJ2-2	.	CASSPRTSGNIGELFF	TGTGCCAGCAGCCCAAGGACTAGCGGGAACATCGGGGAGCTGTTTTTT
.	TRBV6-2/TRBV6-3	TRBJ2-4	.	CVSSYLGRALAKNIQYF	TGTGTCAGCAGTTACCTGGGACGGGCCCTAGCCAAAAACATTCAGTACTTC
TRBD2	TRBV7-2	TRBJ2-1	.	CASSSGGGLGGDEQFF	TGTGCCAGCAGCTCGGGAGGAGGACTAGGAGGGGATGAGCAGTTCTTC
.	TRBV11-2	TRBJ2-1	.	CANSLVRAGSNEQFF	TGTGCTAACAGCTTAGTCAGGGCCGGGTCCAATGAGCAGTTCTTC
TRBD1	TRBV6-2/TRBV6-3	TRBJ1-1	once	CVSRRTQGCMNAEAFF	TGTGTCAGCAGAAGAACACAGGGGTGCATGAACGCTGAAGCTTTCTTT
.	TRBV6-2/TRBV6-3	TRBJ1-6	.	CASSSRQVGNSPLYF	TGTGCCAGCAGTTCTAGACAGGTGGGAAATTCACCCCTCTACTTT
.	TRBV4-2	TRBJ2-1	.	CASSQPGTLYNEQFF	TGTGCCAGCAGCCAACCGGGAACGTTATACAATGAGCAGTTCTTC
TRBD1	TRBV25-1	TRBJ1-1	.	CASSLGGTATQGDIEAFF	TGTGCCAGCAGCCTGGGGGGGACAGCCACCCAGGGGGACATTGAAGCTTTCTTT
TRBD2	TRBV29-1	TRBJ2-5	.	CSVEGLRDGLAGDAGLRWETQYF	TGCAGCGTTGAAGGGCTTCGTGATGGACTAGCGGGAGACGCTGGGCTCAGGTGGGAGACCCAGTACTTC
.	TRBV6-2/TRBV6-3	TRBJ2-1	many	CASSYFVSSYNEQFF	TGTGCCAGCAGTTACTTTGTTAGCTCCTACAATGAGCAGTTCTTC
TRBD2	TRBV20-1	TRBJ2-5	.	CNATGTSGRFGKETQYF	TGCAATGCTACCGGGACTAGCGGGAGGTTTGGTAAAGAGACCCAGTACTTC